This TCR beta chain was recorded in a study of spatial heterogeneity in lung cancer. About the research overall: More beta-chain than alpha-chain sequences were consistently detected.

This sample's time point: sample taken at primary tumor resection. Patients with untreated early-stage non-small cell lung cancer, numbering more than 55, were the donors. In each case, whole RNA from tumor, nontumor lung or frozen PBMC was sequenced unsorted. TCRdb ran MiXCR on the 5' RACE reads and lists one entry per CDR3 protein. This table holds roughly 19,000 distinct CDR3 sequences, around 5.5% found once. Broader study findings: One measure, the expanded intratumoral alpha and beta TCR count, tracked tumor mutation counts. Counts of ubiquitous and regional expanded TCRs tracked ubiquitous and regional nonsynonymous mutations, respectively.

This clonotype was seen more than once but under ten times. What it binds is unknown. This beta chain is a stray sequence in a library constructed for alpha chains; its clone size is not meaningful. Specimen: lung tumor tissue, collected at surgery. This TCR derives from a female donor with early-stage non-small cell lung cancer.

CDR3 amino acids: CATCRHLQETQYF. The CDR3 region has the DNA TGTGCCACCTGCAGACACCTACAAGAGACCCAGTACTTC. The chain joins TRBV6-5 to TRBJ2-5, with unresolved D. Trimming left V 10 bases short and J 2 bases short, with 14 bases between. The CDR3 sequence is 13 residues long. Germline lookup yields CDR1 MNHEY and CDR2 SVGAGI.